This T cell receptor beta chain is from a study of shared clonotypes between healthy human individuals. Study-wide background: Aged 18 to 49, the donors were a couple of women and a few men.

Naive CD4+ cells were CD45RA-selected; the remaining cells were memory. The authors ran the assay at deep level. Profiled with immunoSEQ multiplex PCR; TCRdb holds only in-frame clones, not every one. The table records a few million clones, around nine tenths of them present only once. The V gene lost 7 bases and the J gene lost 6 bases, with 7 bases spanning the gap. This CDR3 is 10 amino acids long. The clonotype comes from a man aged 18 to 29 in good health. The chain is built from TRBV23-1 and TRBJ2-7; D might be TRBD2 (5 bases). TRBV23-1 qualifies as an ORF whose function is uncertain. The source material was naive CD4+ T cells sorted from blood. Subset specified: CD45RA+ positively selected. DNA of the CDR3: TGCGCCAGCACTAGCCCCGAGCAGTACTTC. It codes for CASTSPEQYF.